Shown below are 30 T cell receptor beta chains from a single sample sequenced in a study of blood T cell repertoires in COVID-19. Profiling relied on immunoSEQ multiplex PCR, and the TCRdb table lists in-frame clones only, not all of them. The data contain fewer than 350,000 clones, roughly 85% of them singletons. Sequenced: PBMCs or T cells enriched from blood (not recorded which). Source of these receptors: a woman aged 45 to 65 who had recovered from COVID-19.

J is TRBJ2-7 and V is TRBV6-2 or TRBV6-3; the D is unclear. The V end was cut by 0 bases, the J end by 0 bases, with 6 bases between. The CDR3 totals 14 residues. Germline V gives CDR1 MNHEY, CDR2 SVGEGT. The CDR3 nucleotides are TGTGCCAGCAGTTACTCACAGAGCTCCTACGAGCAGTACTTC. Translating gives CASSYSQSSYEQYF.

The V and J genes are TRBV11-2 and TRBJ1-3, with D possibly matching TRBD1 (6 bases). The CDR3 has 14 amino acids. Trimming stripped 4 bases from V and 1 base from J, with 8 bases between. Germline-derived CDR1 and CDR2 are SGHAT and FQNNGV. In nucleotides, the CDR3 is TGTGCCAGCAGCTCCGGACAGTCTGGAAACACCATATATTTT. Translated, it gives CASSSGQSGNTIYF.

V usage is TRBV19 and J usage is TRBJ2-5; 12 positions agree with TRBD2. There are 13 residues in the CDR3. Germline values: CDR1 LNHDA, CDR2 SQIVND (reference sequence). The DNA for the CDR3 is TGTTCCTCTAGCGGGGGGGCCGGAGAGACCCAGTACTTC. Translated, it gives CSSSGGAGETQYF.

The genes are TRBV6-5 and TRBJ2-7; 7 bases map to TRBD1. This CDR3 is built from 13 residues. Per germline, CDR1 MNHEY and CDR2 SVGAGI. J lost 5 bases, V lost 5 bases, and 6 bases had no gene match. The CDR3 sequence: CASSTGTDDEQYF. Here the CDR3 DNA reads TGTGCCAGCAGTACCGGGACAGACGACGAGCAGTACTTC.

V and J are TRBV6-6 and TRBJ1-2, with D possibly matching TRBD1 (6 bases). This CDR3 has 14 amino acids. CDR1 is MNHNY, CDR2 SVGAGI, per germline (reference sequence). Trimming removed 6 bases at V and 2 bases at J, with 13 bases between. The CDR3 DNA sequence: TGTGCCAGCAGCCGCGGACAGCTCAACTATGGCTACACCTTC. Translating gives CASSRGQLNYGYTF.

The genes are TRBV6-5 and TRBJ1-2; D uncertain. This CDR3 spans 15 amino acids. Trimming stripped 2 bases from V and 5 bases from J, with 15 bases between. Germline V CDR1 and CDR2: MNHEY, SVGAGI. CDR3: CASSYIRTDLYGYTF. The CDR3 DNA reads TGTGCCAGCAGTTACATTCGAACAGACCTGTATGGCTACACCTTC.

The chain joins TRBV9 to TRBJ1-4; D is possibly TRBD1 (6 bases). Germline values: CDR1 SGDLS, CDR2 YYNGEE. Deletions cut 0 bases from V and 3 bases from J, with 9 bases between. The CDR3 is made up of 15 amino acids. The CDR3 reads CASSVGDTSNEKLFF. The CDR3 region has the DNA TGTGCCAGCAGCGTAGGGGACACGTCTAATGAAAAACTGTTTTTT.

V is TRBV18 and J is TRBJ1-2; D might be TRBD1 (6 bases). Trimming left V 2 bases short and J 4 bases short, with 11 bases between. Germline CDR1 is KGHSH and CDR2 is LQKENI. The CDR3 spans 14 residues. This chain's CDR3 is CASSPTGLFYGYTF. The CDR3 DNA is TGTGCCAGCTCACCAACAGGGCTTTTCTATGGCTACACCTTC. Combining the CDR3 with reference TRBV18 and TRBJ1-2 gives the whole variable domain NAGVMQNPRHLVRRRGQEARLRCSPMKGHSHVYWYRQLPEEGLKFMVYLQKENIIDESGMPKERFSAEFPKEGPSILRIQQVVRGDSAAYFCASSPTGLFYGYTFGSGTRLTVV.

A few counts support this clone. The rearrangement joins TRBV2 to TRBJ1-1; unclear D gene. V shed 6 bases and J shed 1 base, with 12 bases lying between them. CDR1 and CDR2 from the germline V gene are SNHLY and FYNNEI. The CDR3 spans 14 residues. CDR3 amino acids: CASSRSVSNTEAFF. The CDR3 DNA reads as TGTGCCAGCAGCCGCAGCGTATCGAACACTGAAGCTTTCTTT. Drawing the rest from reference TRBV2 and TRBJ1-1, the complete variable domain is EPEVTQTPSHQVTQMGQEVILRCVPISNHLYFYWYRQILGQKVEFLVSFYNNEISEKSEIFDDQFSVERPDGSNFTLKIRSTKLEDSAMYFCASSRSVSNTEAFFGQGTRLTVV.

The rearrangement joins TRBV11-2 to TRBJ1-2, with D maybe TRBD1 (6 bases). Trimming removed 4 bases from V and 4 bases from J, with 19 bases in between. There are 16 residues in the CDR3. From germline, CDR1 is SGHAT and CDR2 FQNNGV. CDR3 sequence: CASSWNNRERGYGYTF. The CDR3, as DNA: TGTGCCAGCAGCTGGAATAACAGGGAACGAGGCTATGGCTACACCTTC. The variable domain in full, completed from reference TRBV11-2 and TRBJ1-2, reads EAGVAQSPRYKIIEKRQSVAFWCNPISGHATLYWYQQILGQGPKLLIQFQNNGVVDDSQLPKDRFSAERLKGVDSTLKIQPAKLEDSAVYLCASSWNNRERGYGYTFGSGTRLTVV.

The sample holds a few counts of this clone. The V gene is TRBV6-2 or TRBV6-3, the J gene TRBJ1-5; D is perhaps TRBD1 (6 bases). The V gene's germline CDR1 is MNHEY and CDR2 SVGEGT. Trimming took off 5 bases at V and 2 bases at J, with 13 bases between the two ends. CDR3 length equals 15 residues. The CDR3 loop is CASSDGAGGNQPQHF. CDR3 bases: TGTGCCAGCAGTGACGGGGCAGGGGGCAATCAGCCCCAGCATTTT.

This chain connects TRBV7-2 to TRBJ2-7, with 7 bases fitting TRBD1. This CDR3 comprises 14 residues. The trim removed 4 bases at V and 2 bases at J, leaving 5 bases unmatched. In germline, CDR1 is SGHTA, CDR2 FQGNSA. The CDR3 protein is CASSSGQGAYEQYF. The CDR3 DNA is TGTGCCAGCAGCTCGGGGCAGGGGGCCTACGAGCAGTACTTC.

The rearrangement joins TRBV2 to TRBJ2-5, with 11 nucleotides matching TRBD2. This CDR3 has 15 residues. Trimming at V came to 6 bases and at J to 7 bases, leaving 10 bases not matched to a gene. Germline CDR1 SNHLY, CDR2 FYNNEI. This CDR3 is CASRAGTSGRGTQYF. The CDR3 DNA reads TGTGCCAGCAGGGCTGGGACTAGCGGCAGGGGGACCCAGTACTTC.

This clone was seen a single time. V is TRBV7-3 and J is TRBJ2-2; 11 bases match TRBD1. Germline CDR1 SGHTA, CDR2 FQGTGA. The CDR3 is 14 amino acids. The V gene end was trimmed by 8 bases and the J gene end by 2 bases; junction bases not matched to a gene: 1. CDR3 sequence (DNA): TGTGCCAGCGGACAGGGGGCCAACACCGGGGAGCTGTTTTTT. It yields the protein CASGQGANTGELFF.

The gene calls are TRBV6-5 and TRBJ1-1; no reliable D call. Germline-derived CDR1 and CDR2 are MNHEY and SVGAGI. The CDR3 length is 14 residues. With 6 bases removed from V and 4 bases from J, the gap between germline ends came to 15 bases. CDR3 sequence (DNA): TGTGCCAGCAGGACGGAAGCGGTATCCACTGAAGCTTTCTTT. Translation: CASRTEAVSTEAFF.

The rearrangement uses TRBV4-2 and TRBJ1-5; 8 nucleotides align to TRBD1. The germline CDR1 and CDR2 sequences are LGHNA and YNFKEQ. There are 14 residues in the CDR3. J gave up 6 bases and V 3 bases, and 4 bases lay outside the gene matches. CDR3 region: CASSHDTGGQPQHF. The DNA of the CDR3 is TGTGCCAGCAGCCATGATACAGGGGGTCAGCCCCAGCATTTT.

This clone was counted only a few times. Different DNA sequences within this sample yield the same CDR3. This chain uses TRBV2 with TRBJ2-6, with D possibly matching TRBD2 (5 bases). Looked up from germline, CDR1 is SNHLY and CDR2 is FYNNEI. CDR3 length: 14 amino acids. Deletions cut 5 bases from V and 0 bases from J, with 5 bases between. CDR3 region: CASSRDSGANVLTF. The DNA for the CDR3 is TGTGCCAGCAGTCGGGACTCTGGGGCCAACGTCCTGACTTTC.

The J gene is TRBJ1-2, the V gene TRBV15, with TRBD1 as a possible D gene (6 bases). The CDR3 spans 15 residues. Germline values: CDR1 LNHNV, CDR2 YYDKDF (reference sequence). Trimming pared 3 bases from V and 2 bases from J, leaving 13 bases between. CDR3: CATSSSYDRNYGYTF. In DNA form, the CDR3 reads TGTGCCACCAGCAGTTCCTATGACAGGAACTATGGCTACACCTTC.

The chain recombines TRBV9 with TRBJ1-6; 9 nucleotides line up with TRBD1. Germline trimming cut 4 bases from V and 9 bases from J; bases unmatched to any gene: 8. Per germline, CDR1 SGDLS and CDR2 YYNGEE. The CDR3 spans 15 residues. The CDR3 DNA reads TGTGCCAGCAGCTCACCGGGACAGGGACGTTCACCCCTCCACTTT. This codes for CASSSPGQGRSPLHF.

This clone appeared a single time. This sequence joins TRBV7-2 and TRBJ2-7, with a possible D match to TRBD1 (6 bases). Germline V gene data show CDR1 as SGHTA and CDR2 as FQGNSA. Deletions cut 0 bases from V and 7 bases from J, with 13 bases between. This CDR3 comprises 14 residues. The CDR3: CASSLAHRASEQYF. CDR3 coding DNA: TGTGCCAGCAGCTTAGCCCACAGGGCGAGTGAGCAGTACTTC.

The chain joins TRBV29-1 to TRBJ2-5; 9 bases are a match to TRBD1. The ends lost 6 bases at V and 2 bases at J; junction bases unmatched: 7. Germline V gene sequence: CDR1 SQVTM, CDR2 ANQGSEA. There are 14 residues in the CDR3. CDR3 nucleotide sequence: TGCAGCGTCTCCAGGACAGGGGCGCAAGAGACCCAGTACTTC. It codes for CSVSRTGAQETQYF.

V gene TRBV5-8 combines with J gene TRBJ1-5, with D unresolved. Germline assignment: CDR1 SGHTS and CDR2 YDEGEE. There are 12 residues in the CDR3. Trimming took off 5 bases at V and 0 bases at J, with 3 bases between the two ends. CDR3 residues: CASRLSNQPQHF. As DNA, the CDR3 is TGTGCCAGCAGACTTAGCAATCAGCCCCAGCATTTT.

The chain recombines TRBV7-6 with TRBJ2-5; 7 bases agree with TRBD2. V dropped 4 bases and J dropped 5; count of bases not matched to a gene: 13. Per the germline V gene, CDR1 is SGHVS and CDR2 is FNYEAQ. The CDR3 extends over 16 amino acids. DNA for the CDR3: TGTGCCAGCAGCTCCAGACTAGCCGGAGGAGGTGAGACCCAGTACTTC. Protein sequence: CASSSRLAGGGETQYF.

The CDR3 loop reads CASSLFSGANYGYTF. DNA of the CDR3: TGTGCCAGCAGCTTGTTCAGCGGTGCTAACTATGGCTACACCTTC. The chain combines TRBV5-5 with TRBJ1-2; D remains unclear. CDR1 SGHKS and CDR2 YYEKEE come from the germline V gene (reference sequence). This CDR3 is 15 amino acids long. The germline V and J ends were trimmed by 1 base and 0 bases, with 10 bases remaining between them.

This clone was counted only a few times. This CDR3 is CASSGDRVGEQFF. The CDR3 nucleotides read TGTGCCAGCTCCGGGGACAGGGTTGGTGAGCAGTTCTTC. The V gene is TRBV18, the J gene TRBJ2-1, with TRBD1 matching over 9 bases. The germline V gene encodes CDR1 KGHSH and CDR2 LQKENI. This CDR3 region has 13 residues. The V gene end was trimmed by 6 bases and the J gene end by 9 bases; junction bases not matched to a gene: 6. Combining the CDR3 with reference TRBV18 and TRBJ2-1 gives the whole variable domain NAGVMQNPRHLVRRRGQEARLRCSPMKGHSHVYWYRQLPEEGLKFMVYLQKENIIDESGMPKERFSAEFPKEGPSILRIQQVVRGDSAAYFCASSGDRVGEQFFGPGTRLTVL.

The table lists this clone with a few counts. V usage is TRBV14 and J usage is TRBJ1-2, with unresolved D. Germline CDR1 reads SGHDN; CDR2 reads FVKESK. V lost 5 bases to trimming and J lost 8 bases, with 9 bases between them. The CDR3 extends over 11 amino acids. CDR3 protein: CASSSGWGYTF. The CDR3 DNA follows: TGTGCCAGCAGCTCGGGTTGGGGCTACACCTTC.

This chain links TRBV6-5 with TRBJ2-1; D not resolved. Trimming took 6 bases from V and 4 from J, leaving 7 bases between them. The CDR3 covers 12 residues. Germline CDR1 is MNHEY and CDR2 is SVGAGI. CDR3 sequence reads: CASSPRYNEQFF. The DNA of the CDR3 is TGTGCCAGCAGCCCCAGGTACAATGAGCAGTTCTTC.

This clone was detected once. The rearrangement uses TRBV10-2 and TRBJ1-5; a weak D match, TRBD1 (5 bases). The CDR3 has 14 residues. Germline V gene lookup returns CDR1 WSHSY and CDR2 SAAADI. Trimming shortened V by 6 bases and J by 5 bases, and 14 bases separated the two germline ends. This CDR3 is CASRTNRGDQPQHF. The CDR3 DNA reads TGCGCCAGCAGGACAAACCGGGGGGATCAGCCCCAGCATTTT.

The V gene is TRBV28, the J gene TRBJ2-7, with a tentative D call TRBD2 (6 bases). Germline V gene sequence: CDR1 MDHEN, CDR2 SYDVKM. The CDR3 sequence is 14 residues long. Between the trimmed V and J ends, which lost 7 bases and 5 bases, there was a span of 18 bases. The DNA of the CDR3 is TGTGCCAGCAACCCTGTCGCGGGGTCCGACGAGCAGTACTTC. Translation: CASNPVAGSDEQYF.

V and J are TRBV13 and TRBJ1-1; unclear D gene. Germline V CDR1 and CDR2: PRHDT, FYEKMQ (reference sequence). Deletions cut 0 bases from V and 1 base from J, with 6 bases between. This CDR3 contains 14 residues. The CDR3 sequence: CASSLGSGNTEAFF. CDR3 sequence (DNA): TGTGCCAGCAGCTTAGGCAGTGGGAACACTGAAGCTTTCTTT.